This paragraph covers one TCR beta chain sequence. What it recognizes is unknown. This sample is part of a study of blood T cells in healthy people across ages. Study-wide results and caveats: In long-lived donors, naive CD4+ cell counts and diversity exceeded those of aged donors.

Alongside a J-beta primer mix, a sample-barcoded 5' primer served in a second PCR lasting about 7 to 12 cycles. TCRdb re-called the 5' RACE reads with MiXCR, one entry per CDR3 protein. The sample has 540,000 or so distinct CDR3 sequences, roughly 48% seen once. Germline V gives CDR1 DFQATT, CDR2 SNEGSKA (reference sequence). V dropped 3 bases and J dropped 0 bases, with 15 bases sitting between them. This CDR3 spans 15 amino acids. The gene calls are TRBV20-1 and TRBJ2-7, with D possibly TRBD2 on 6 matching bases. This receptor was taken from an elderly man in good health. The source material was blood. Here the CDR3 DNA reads TGCAGTGCTAGCCCGAGTGGGCGGGGCTCCTACGAGCAGTACTTC. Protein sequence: CSASPSGRGSYEQYF.